These 7 T cell receptor beta chains share one sample of origin, sequenced in a study of identical twins (dated by TCRdb to the mid-2010s). Libraries were prepared through 5' RACE. Sequencing was performed on an Illumina HiSeq 2000. TCRdb passed the public sequencing reads through fastp at Q25 and MiXCR, retaining productive beta sequences. A single entry per CDR3 protein holds the most common genes and DNA from its merged rows. A total of about 660,000 distinct CDR3 sequences appear in this sample, more than 6.5% of them only once. 0.98% of the sample goes to the ten largest clones. The sample was also reused in another study, on yellow fever vaccine responses in identical twins.

Material: PBMCs. Receptors were obtained from a woman under 30 in good health.

This chain joins TRBV21-1 and TRBJ2-3; TRBD2 was called by the table and not checked on the DNA. TRBV21-1 counts as a pseudogene. The CDR3 loop spans 16 amino acids. The DNA of the CDR3 is TGTGCCAGCAGCAAAGGAGCGGAGATCGCCACAGATACGCAGTATTTT. This codes for CASSKGAEIATDTQYF.

This clonotype was seen at least ten times. J is TRBJ2-3 and V is TRBV3-1; 9 positions agree with TRBD2. The J segment lost 15 bases and the V segment lost 0 bases, leaving 10 bases of the junction unmatched. CDR1 LGHDT and CDR2 YNNKEL come from the germline V gene (reference sequence). The CDR3 runs to 14 residues. CDR3 in amino acids: CASSQESPLAGLYF. CDR3 bases: TGTGCCAGCAGCCAAGAAAGTCCGCTAGCGGGGCTCTATTTT.

The rearrangement joins TRBV20-1 to TRBJ1-6; a possible D gene is TRBD1 (6 bases). Germline lookup yields CDR1 DFQATT and CDR2 SNEGSKA (reference sequence). The CDR3 length is 15 residues. The V end was cut by 6 bases, the J end by 5 bases, with 17 bases between. The CDR3 loop is CSAPTLDRDNSPLHF. The CDR3 DNA reads as TGCAGTGCCCCTACATTGGACAGAGATAATTCACCCCTCCACTTT.

The chain uses TRBV28 and TRBJ2-7; no definite D call. Per germline, CDR1 MDHEN and CDR2 SYDVKM. The CDR3 is 15 amino acids. The ends were cut back, 3 bases at V and 2 bases at J, with 14 bases in the middle. The CDR3 DNA is TGTGCCAGCAGTTTCTTTGCCGGGCTGACCTACGAGCAGTACTTC. This codes for CASSFFAGLTYEQYF.

As concerns this clonotype: This may be a read error, as it is one base from a much larger clone. This sequence joins TRBV27 and TRBJ2-7; perhaps TRBD2 as D (5 bases). Looked up from germline, CDR1 is MNHEY and CDR2 is SMNVEV (reference sequence). The V and J ends lost 6 bases and 2 bases respectively, with 11 bases between them. The CDR3 is made up of 13 amino acids. The CDR3 DNA sequence: TGTGCCAGCAGCGCGGACGGGACCTACGAGCAGTACTTC. Protein: CASSADGTYEQYF.

This clonotype was counted ten times or more. The chain carries TRBV4-2 and TRBJ2-3; 7 bases fit TRBD1. This CDR3 has 17 amino acids. Germline V lookup: CDR1 LGHNA, CDR2 YNFKEQ. The V gene end was trimmed by 3 bases and the J gene end by 5 bases; junction bases not matched to a gene: 14. The chain's CDR3 is CASSQYPPGTEGDTQYF. As DNA, the CDR3 is TGTGCCAGCAGCCAGTACCCCCCCGGGACAGAGGGAGATACGCAGTATTTT.

In its sample, this clonotype was seen a few times. The chain links TRBV10-3 to TRBJ2-7, with 10 bases lining up with TRBD2. The trim removed 10 bases at V and 2 bases at J, leaving 5 bases unmatched. The V gene's germline CDR1 is ENHRY and CDR2 SYGVKD. CDR3 length: 13 residues. The CDR3 nucleotides read TGTGCCACCCGGAGCGGGGGGGCCTACGAGCAGTACTTC. Residues: CATRSGGAYEQYF.